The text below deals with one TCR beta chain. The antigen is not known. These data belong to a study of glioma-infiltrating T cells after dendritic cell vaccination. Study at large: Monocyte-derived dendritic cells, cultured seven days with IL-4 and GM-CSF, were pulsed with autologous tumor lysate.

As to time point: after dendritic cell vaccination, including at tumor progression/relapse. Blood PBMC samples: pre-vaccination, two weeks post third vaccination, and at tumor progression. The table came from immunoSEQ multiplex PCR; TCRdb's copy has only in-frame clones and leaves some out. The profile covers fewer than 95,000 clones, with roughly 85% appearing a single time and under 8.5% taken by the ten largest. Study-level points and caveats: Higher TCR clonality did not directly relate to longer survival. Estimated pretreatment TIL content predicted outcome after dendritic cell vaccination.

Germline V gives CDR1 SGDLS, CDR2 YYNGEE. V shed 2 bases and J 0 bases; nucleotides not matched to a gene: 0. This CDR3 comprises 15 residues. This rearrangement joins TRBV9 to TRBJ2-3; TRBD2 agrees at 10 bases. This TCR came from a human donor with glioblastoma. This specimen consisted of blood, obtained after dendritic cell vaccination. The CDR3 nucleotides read TGTGCCAGCAGCGTTAGCGGGGGGAGCACAGATACGCAGTATTTT. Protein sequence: CASSVSGGSTDTQYF. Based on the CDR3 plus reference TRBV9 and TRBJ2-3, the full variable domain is DSGVTQTPKHLITATGQRVTLRCSPRSGDLSVYWYQQSLDQGLQFLIQYYNGEERAKGNILERFSAQQFPDLHSELNLSSLELGDSALYFCASSVSGGSTDTQYFGPGTRLTVL.